This T cell receptor beta chain was profiled in a study of early T cells in non-severe SARS-CoV-2 infection. Looked up from germline, CDR1 is SEHNR and CDR2 is FQNEAQ (reference sequence). This CDR3 has 13 amino acids. The ends were cut back, 1 base at V and 5 bases at J, with 7 bases in the middle. Concerning this clonotype itself: A much bigger clone sits one base away, suggesting this may be a read error.

The TCR library protocol was used to attach unique molecular identifiers. These identifiers were attached to individual cDNA molecules. TCRdb fed the 5' RACE reads into MiXCR, producing one record per CDR3 protein. The table lists 68,000 or so distinct CDR3 sequences, 10% to 15% of them singletons. The material sequenced was whole blood. This rearrangement joins TRBV7-9 to TRBJ2-3; D ambiguous. The sequence derives from an adult who was a healthcare worker with PCR-confirmed SARS-CoV-2 infection or an uninfected control (not recorded which). The CDR3 DNA follows: TGTGCCAGCAGCTTAGAGAGGATAGATACGCAGTATTTT. It specifies CASSLERIDTQYF.